A single sample is the source of the 11 T cell receptor beta chains below, sequenced in a study of STAT5B mutations in CD4+ large granular lymphocyte leukemia. Sequencing used immunoSEQ multiplex PCR; TCRdb keeps in-frame clones, though not all of them. In the table there are more than 25,000 clones, around 78% of which are singletons. Sequencing input: CD4+ T cells from blood buffy coats. The origin of the receptors is a human donor in good health.

The count of this clone is one. J is TRBJ2-3 and V is TRBV19, with no clear D. Germline V gives CDR1 LNHDA, CDR2 SQIVND (reference sequence). The V and J ends lost 1 base and 4 bases respectively, with 3 bases between them. The CDR3 runs to 12 residues. The CDR3 bases are TGTGCCAGTAGTATAGCCCCAGATACGCAGTATTTT. Its protein is CASSIAPDTQYF. The full variable domain, its missing parts supplied by reference TRBV19 and TRBJ2-3, is DGGITQSPKYLFRKEGQNVTLSCEQNLNHDAMYWYRQDPGQGLRLIYYSQIVNDFQKGDIAEGYSVSREKKESFPLTVTSAQKNPTAFYLCASSIAPDTQYFGPGTRLTVL.

The chain employs TRBV29-1 and TRBJ2-3; D not resolved. Germline loops: CDR1 SQVTM, CDR2 ANQGSEA. This CDR3 spans 13 amino acids. V lost 4 bases and J lost 0, with 8 bases in between. CDR3 in amino acids: CSVVKRSTDTQYF. CDR3 nucleotide sequence: TGCAGCGTTGTAAAGCGTAGCACAGATACGCAGTATTTT.

In DNA, the CDR3 is TGTGCCAGCAACCCCTTGGACAGGGAAAGCACTGAAGCTTTCTTT. This sequence encodes CASNPLDRESTEAFF. This chain joins TRBV27 and TRBJ1-1; 8 bases are shared with TRBD1. This CDR3 is built from 15 residues. Germline loops: CDR1 MNHEY, CDR2 SMNVEV (reference sequence). V lost 7 bases and J lost 4; bases outside the gene matches: 11.

The chain uses TRBV19 and TRBJ2-5; 10 nucleotides line up with TRBD2. Germline CDR1 LNHDA, CDR2 SQIVND (reference sequence). V shed 5 bases, J shed 5 bases, and the junction held 11 bases outside the gene matches. This CDR3 contains 16 residues. The chain's CDR3 is CASSPRGAGGLETQYF. Written as DNA, the CDR3 is TGTGCCAGTAGTCCTCGAGGAGCGGGGGGGCTGGAGACCCAGTACTTC.

The gene calls are TRBV9 and TRBJ2-5, with 10 bases that match TRBD2. The CDR3 sequence is 16 residues long. Trimming at V came to 3 bases and at J to 0 bases, leaving 5 bases not matched to a gene. Germline CDR1 SGDLS, CDR2 YYNGEE. The CDR3 region is CASSGGSGRDQETQYF. CDR3 coding DNA: TGTGCCAGCAGCGGGGGGAGCGGGAGGGACCAAGAGACCCAGTACTTC.

J is TRBJ1-2 and V is TRBV6-1; no definite D call. This CDR3 is built from 13 residues. Germline V gene data show CDR1 as MNHNS and CDR2 as SASEGT. V was pared by 4 bases and J by 3 bases, with 9 bases between. CDR3 DNA: TGTGCCAGCAGTGCTGACCTAGACTATGGCTACACCTTC. Its translation is CASSADLDYGYTF.

The chain combines TRBV9 with TRBJ2-5, with D possibly TRBD2 on 6 matching bases. The CDR3 totals 15 residues. V lost 3 bases, J lost 5 bases, and 17 bases lay in between. Germline V gives CDR1 SGDLS, CDR2 YYNGEE. The CDR3: CASSALAETGETQYF. The CDR3 region has the DNA TGTGCCAGCAGCGCACTAGCTGAAACGGGGGAGACCCAGTACTTC.

The gene calls are TRBV11-1 and TRBJ2-6, with D unresolved. The ends were cut back, 5 bases at V and 4 bases at J, with 15 bases in the middle. This CDR3 has 16 amino acids. The germline V gene encodes CDR1 SGHAT and CDR2 FQDESV (reference sequence). The CDR3 DNA sequence: TGTGCCAGCAGCGATCTCCGGTCTTCCGGGGCCAACGTCCTGACTTTC. It yields the protein CASSDLRSSGANVLTF.

The chain carries TRBV28 and TRBJ2-5, with 9 bases aligning to TRBD2. This CDR3 contains 14 residues. Looked up from germline, CDR1 is MDHEN and CDR2 is SYDVKM. The trim removed 8 bases at V and 4 bases at J, leaving 8 bases unmatched. CDR3 protein: CASLVAGAPETQYF. DNA of the CDR3: TGTGCCAGCTTAGTAGCGGGAGCCCCAGAGACCCAGTACTTC.

A single count supports this clone. This chain links TRBV7-9 with TRBJ1-1; 7 bases agree with TRBD1. V lost 4 bases and J lost 1; bases outside the gene matches: 12. The CDR3 contains 17 residues. The V gene's germline CDR1 is SEHNR and CDR2 FQNEAQ (reference sequence). CDR3 protein: CASSYHRGSSGNTEAFF. The DNA of the CDR3 is TGTGCCAGCAGCTATCACAGGGGATCATCGGGGAACACTGAAGCTTTCTTT. Full variable domain (missing parts from reference TRBV7-9 and TRBJ1-1): DTGVSQNPRHKITKRGQNVTFRCDPISEHNRLYWYRQTLGQGPEFLTYFQNEAQLEKSRLLSDRFSAERPKGSFSTLEIQRTEQGDSAMYLCASSYHRGSSGNTEAFFGQGTRLTVV.

This chain uses TRBV6-1 with TRBJ2-1; 8 bases agree with TRBD1. With 8 bases clipped from V and 2 bases from J, the junction kept 2 bases outside the gene matches. This CDR3 is built from 13 residues. Germline CDR1 MNHNS, CDR2 SASEGT. CDR3 DNA: TGTGCCAGCCGGACAGGGACCTACAATGAGCAGTTCTTC. Residues: CASRTGTYNEQFF.